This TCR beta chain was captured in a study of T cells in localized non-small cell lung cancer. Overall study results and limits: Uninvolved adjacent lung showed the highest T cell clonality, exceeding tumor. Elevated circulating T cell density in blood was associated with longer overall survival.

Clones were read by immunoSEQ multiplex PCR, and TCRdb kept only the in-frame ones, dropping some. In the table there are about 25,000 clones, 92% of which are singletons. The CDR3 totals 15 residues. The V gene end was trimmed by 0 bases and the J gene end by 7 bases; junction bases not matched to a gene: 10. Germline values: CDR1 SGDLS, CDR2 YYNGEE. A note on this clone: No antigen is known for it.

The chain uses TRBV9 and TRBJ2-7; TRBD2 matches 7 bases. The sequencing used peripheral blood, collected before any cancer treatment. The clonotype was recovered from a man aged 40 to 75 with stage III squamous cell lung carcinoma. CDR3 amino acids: CASSVGGTSAGEQYF. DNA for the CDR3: TGTGCCAGCAGCGTAGGGGGTACCTCAGCGGGGGAGCAGTACTTC.